The next 9 T cell receptor beta chains were all read from a single sample in a study of graft-versus-host responses after intestinal transplantation. Clones were read by immunoSEQ multiplex PCR, and TCRdb kept only the in-frame ones, dropping some. The table shows nearly 95,000 clones, with about 93% occurring only once. These TCRs' antigens remain unknown. Source: unstimulated CD8+ T cells sorted from spleen or lymph node cells, taken before intestinal transplant. Source of these receptors: a human donor who received an intestinal transplant.

The CDR3 region is CASSPTLGQGVPGNQPQHF. CDR3 nucleotide sequence: TGTGCCAGCAGCCCTACCCTCGGACAGGGAGTACCGGGCAATCAGCCCCAGCATTTT. V and J are TRBV7-6 and TRBJ1-5, with TRBD1 identical over 8 bases. The CDR3 loop spans 19 amino acids. Unmatched junction bases numbered 17, after V lost 5 bases and J lost 2 bases. The germline gives CDR1 SGHVS, CDR2 FNYEAQ.

The genes are TRBV5-1 and TRBJ2-7; possible D gene TRBD1, 6 bases. V was trimmed by 1 base and J by 4 bases, leaving 9 bases between them. CDR3 size: 13 residues. Germline V gene sequence: CDR1 SGHRS, CDR2 YFSETQ. The CDR3 loop reads CASSLPGDYEQYF. The DNA for the CDR3 is TGCGCCAGCAGCTTGCCAGGGGATTACGAGCAGTACTTC. Based on the CDR3 plus reference TRBV5-1 and TRBJ2-7, the full variable domain is KAGVTQTPRYLIKTRGQQVTLSCSPISGHRSVSWYQQTPGQGLQFLFEYFSETQRNKGNFPGRFSGRQFSNSRSEMNVSTLELGDSALYLCASSLPGDYEQYFGPGTRLTVT.

The V call is TRBV11-2, the J call TRBJ2-7; maybe TRBD1 (6 bases). Trimming shortened V by 4 bases and J by 6 bases, and 19 bases separated the two germline ends. This CDR3 has 15 amino acids. Germline V gene sequence: CDR1 SGHAT, CDR2 FQNNGV. This CDR3 is CASSSPGQGFPEQYF. CDR3 in DNA: TGTGCCAGCAGCTCCCCGGGTCAGGGGTTCCCCGAGCAGTACTTC. Supplemented by reference TRBV11-2 and TRBJ2-7, the full variable domain reads EAGVAQSPRYKIIEKRQSVAFWCNPISGHATLYWYQQILGQGPKLLIQFQNNGVVDDSQLPKDRFSAERLKGVDSTLKIQPAKLEDSAVYLCASSSPGQGFPEQYFGPGTRLTVT.

About this clone: Other nucleotide sequences from this sample produce the same CDR3. V is TRBV4-3 and J is TRBJ1-6, with no clear D. V gave up 0 bases and J gave up 10 bases, with 7 bases separating them. This CDR3 spans 13 amino acids. The germline CDR1 and CDR2 sequences are LGHNA and YSLEER. CDR3 sequence (DNA): TGCGCCAGCAGCCAAGATCTGGGCTCACCCCTCCACTTT. Translated: CASSQDLGSPLHF.

This sequence joins TRBV2 and TRBJ2-5; TRBD2 aligns across 14 bases. CDR1 is SNHLY and CDR2 is FYNNEI in the germline V gene. This CDR3 is built from 15 residues. V trimming: 7 bases; J trimming: 2 bases; junction bases outside the gene matches: 3. The CDR3 loop reads CASIGLAGGQETQYF. DNA of the CDR3: TGTGCCAGCATCGGACTAGCGGGGGGTCAAGAGACCCAGTACTTC.

This rearrangement joins TRBV6-5 to TRBJ1-1, with D perhaps matching TRBD1 (5 bases). This CDR3 has 14 residues. Germline V gives CDR1 MNHEY, CDR2 SVGAGI. The germline V and J ends were trimmed by 2 bases and 1 base, with 8 bases remaining between them. The CDR3 DNA reads as TGTGCCAGCAGTTACGGGGGGGGGAACACTGAAGCTTTCTTT. It specifies CASSYGGGNTEAFF.

This clone was observed a single time. This chain joins TRBV7-9 and TRBJ1-2, with 7 bases fitting TRBD1. The CDR3 totals 14 residues. CDR1 is SEHNR and CDR2 is FQNEAQ in the germline V gene (reference sequence). The junction had 10 bases not matched to a gene; V was cut back by 5 bases and J by 7 bases. CDR3 loop: CASSPSTGSSGYTF. CDR3 coding DNA: TGTGCCAGCAGCCCGTCGACAGGGAGTAGTGGCTACACCTTC.

The chain recombines TRBV7-9 with TRBJ1-5; TRBD1 might be the D (5 bases). CDR1 and CDR2 (germline): SEHNR, FQNEAQ (reference sequence). The CDR3 is 14 amino acids. Trimming took 1 base from V and 3 from J, leaving 7 bases between them. CDR3 sequence reads: CASSLGGLNQPQHF. For the CDR3, the DNA is TGTGCCAGCAGCTTAGGGGGCCTCAATCAGCCCCAGCATTTT.

In DNA, the CDR3 is TGCAGCGCCCCCGACAGGACGAGTGAAGCTTTCTTT. Its translation is CSAPDRTSEAFF. The chain joins TRBV29-1 to TRBJ1-1; D might be TRBD1 (6 bases). Per germline, CDR1 SQVTM and CDR2 ANQGSEA. The V gene lost 7 bases and the J gene lost 7 bases, with 16 bases spanning the gap. This CDR3 contains 12 residues.